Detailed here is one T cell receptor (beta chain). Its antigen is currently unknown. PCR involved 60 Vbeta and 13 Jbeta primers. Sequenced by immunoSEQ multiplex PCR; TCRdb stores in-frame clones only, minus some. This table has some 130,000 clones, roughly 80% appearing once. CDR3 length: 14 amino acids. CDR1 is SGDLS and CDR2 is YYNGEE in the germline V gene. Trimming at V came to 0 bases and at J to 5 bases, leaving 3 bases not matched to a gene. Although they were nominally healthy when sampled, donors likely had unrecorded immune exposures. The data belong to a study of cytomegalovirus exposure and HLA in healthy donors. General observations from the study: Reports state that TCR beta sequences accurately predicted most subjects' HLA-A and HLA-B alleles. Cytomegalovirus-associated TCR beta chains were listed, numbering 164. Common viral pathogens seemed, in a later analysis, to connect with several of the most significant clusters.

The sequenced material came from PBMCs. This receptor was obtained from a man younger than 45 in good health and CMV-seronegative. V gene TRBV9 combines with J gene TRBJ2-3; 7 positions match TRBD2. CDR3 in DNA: TGTGCCAGCAGCGTAGTGGGAGGGCGAGATACGCAGTATTTT. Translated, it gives CASSVVGGRDTQYF.